Listed below are T cell receptor beta chains from one sample, sequenced in a study of early T cells in non-severe SARS-CoV-2 infection. TCRdb used MiXCR to reprocess the 5' RACE reads, holding one entry per CDR3 protein. The sample contains roughly 53,000 distinct CDR3 sequences, roughly a tenth of which appear only once. The sample taken for sequencing was whole blood. The origin of the receptors is an adult who was a healthcare worker with PCR-confirmed SARS-CoV-2 infection or an uninfected control (not recorded which). CDR3s include the opening cysteine and the closing phenylalanine or tryptophan. D genes are given only for firm matches. A clone size is listed for some rows: how often the clone was seen (once, few, many), or a class if it is expanded.

v_gene	j_gene	abundance	d_gene	CDR3aa	CDR3nt
TRBV6-5	TRBJ1-4	few	TRBD1	CASRTGTANEKLFF	TGTGCCAGCAGGACCGGGACAGCTAATGAAAAACTGTTTTTT
TRBV7-9	TRBJ1-4	few	.	CASSPTGAVGADEKLFF	TGTGCCAGCAGTCCGACGGGGGCGGTCGGGGCTGATGAAAAACTGTTTTTT
TRBV4-2	TRBJ2-1	.	.	CASSQEWDGGANEQFF	TGTGCCAGCAGCCAAGAATGGGACGGGGGCGCTAATGAGCAGTTCTTC
TRBV18	TRBJ1-1	many	.	CASSPLQEVNTEAFF	TGTGCCAGCTCACCCCTCCAGGAAGTGAACACTGAAGCTTTCTTT
TRBV12-3/TRBV12-4	TRBJ2-2	.	TRBD1	CASNKAQGVTGELFF	TGTGCCAGCAACAAAGCGCAGGGGGTCACCGGGGAGCTGTTTTTT
TRBV7-3	TRBJ2-2	.	.	CASSANRNTGELFF	TGTGCCAGCTCGGCTAACCGGAACACCGGGGAGCTGTTTTTT
TRBV7-2	TRBJ1-4	few	.	CASSLAGDEKLFF	TGTGCCAGCAGCTTAGCCGGGGATGAAAAACTGTTTTTT
TRBV10-3	TRBJ1-1	many	.	CAISEHPPGHGVGDTEAFF	TGTGCCATCAGTGAGCACCCGCCGGGACACGGGGTGGGGGACACTGAAGCTTTCTTT
TRBV6-2/TRBV6-3	TRBJ2-1	.	.	CASSYGGALYNEQFF	TGTGCCAGCAGTTACGGCGGAGCTTTGTACAATGAGCAGTTCTTC
TRBV12-3/TRBV12-4	TRBJ2-7	.	.	CASSLERSVEQYF	TGTGCCAGCAGTTTAGAACGATCCGTCGAGCAGTACTTC
TRBV3-1	TRBJ1-3	.	.	CASSLQSTIYF	TGTGCCAGCAGTCTGCAAAGCACCATATATTTT
TRBV14	TRBJ2-3	few	TRBD2	CASSPRTSGGLGDTQYF	TGTGCCAGCAGCCCTCGGACTAGCGGGGGATTGGGAGATACGCAGTATTTT
TRBV4-1	TRBJ1-1	many	.	CASSPPLMGGTEAFF	TGCGCCAGCAGCCCCCCTTTGATGGGGGGCACTGAAGCTTTCTTT
TRBV7-9	TRBJ1-5	.	.	CASSLGQNQPQHF	TGTGCCAGCAGCTTAGGCCAGAATCAGCCCCAGCATTTT
TRBV12-3/TRBV12-4	TRBJ2-7	many	.	CASRGDAAYEQYF	TGTGCCAGCAGGGGGGACGCTGCCTACGAGCAGTACTTC
TRBV29-1	TRBJ2-2	few	.	CSVEGWGNTGELFF	TGCAGCGTTGAAGGGTGGGGAAACACCGGGGAGCTGTTTTTT
TRBV7-8	TRBJ2-3	few	TRBD1	CASSLDRGMGTDTQYF	TGTGCCAGCAGCTTAGACAGGGGAATGGGAACAGATACGCAGTATTTT
TRBV27	TRBJ1-1	many	TRBD1	CASSSTGWNTEAFF	TGTGCCAGCAGTTCGACAGGGTGGAACACTGAAGCTTTCTTT
TRBV3-1	TRBJ2-5	few	TRBD2	CASSQVVGGGETQYF	TGTGCCAGCAGCCAAGTAGTTGGCGGGGGAGAGACCCAGTACTTC
TRBV12-3/TRBV12-4	TRBJ2-7	.	.	CASSSRTTRDEQYF	TGTGCCAGCAGTTCCAGGACGACGAGAGACGAGCAGTACTTC
TRBV20-1	TRBJ1-2	.	.	CSAGSYGYTF	TGCAGTGCAGGTTCCTATGGCTACACCTTC
TRBV12-3/TRBV12-4	TRBJ1-1	few	.	CASRDFGRAANTEAFF	TGTGCCAGCAGGGACTTCGGGCGGGCGGCGAACACTGAAGCTTTCTTT
TRBV18	TRBJ1-6	few	.	CASSPLRDSSSPLHF	TGTGCCAGCTCACCACTTCGAGACAGCAGTTCACCCCTCCACTTT
TRBV4-1	TRBJ2-7	.	.	CASSHPGGPSYEQYF	TGCGCCAGCAGCCACCCAGGGGGGCCTTCCTACGAGCAGTACTTC
TRBV3-1	TRBJ2-7	few	.	CASSPSVASVGYEQYF	TGTGCCAGCAGCCCCTCAGTCGCCTCCGTTGGGTACGAGCAGTACTTC
TRBV4-1	TRBJ1-3	few	.	CASSQAASISSGNTIYF	TGCGCCAGCAGCCAGGCCGCATCTATAAGCTCTGGAAACACCATATATTTT
TRBV21-1	TRBJ1-1	few	.	CASSKAAAPNTEAFF	TGTGCCAGCAGCAAAGCAGCCGCCCCGAACACTGAAGCTTTCTTT
TRBV12-3/TRBV12-4	TRBJ1-1	few	.	CASSFARQNTEAFF	TGTGCCAGCAGTTTTGCGAGGCAGAACACTGAAGCTTTCTTT
TRBV12-3/TRBV12-4	TRBJ2-2	.	.	CASSQLTGTGELFF	TGTGCCAGCAGTCAACTCACAGGGACCGGGGAGCTGTTTTTT
TRBV4-1	TRBJ2-2	few	.	CASSQREYPANTGELFF	TGCGCCAGCAGCCAGCGAGAGTATCCCGCGAACACCGGGGAGCTGTTTTTT
TRBV7-9	TRBJ1-1	many	.	CASSLARNTEAFF	TGTGCCAGCAGCTTAGCGCGGAACACTGAAGCTTTCTTT
TRBV3-1	TRBJ2-7	few	TRBD2	CASSQVAGNNEQYF	TGTGCCAGCAGCCAAGTAGCGGGGAACAACGAGCAGTACTTC
TRBV20-1	TRBJ2-3	few	TRBD2	CSARDMGNSGGATDTQYF	TGCAGTGCTAGAGATATGGGAAATAGCGGGGGCGCCACAGATACGCAGTATTTT